This T cell receptor (beta chain) was sequenced for a study of shared clonotypes between healthy human individuals. Adult donors, all healthy and HIV-negative, had no recent acute infections or vaccinations. There are 15 residues in the CDR3. CDR1 and CDR2 (germline): LGHNA, YNFKEQ. This clone was detected ten times or more. The deep-level immunoSEQ assay was used. Each unsorted PBMC replicate got 300 ng genomic DNA, roughly 30,000 genomes. Produced via immunoSEQ multiplex PCR; TCRdb's table is partial and in-frame only. The profile covers more than 400,000 clones, with approximately 78% appearing a single time and about 11% taken by the ten largest.

The chain employs TRBV4-2 and TRBJ2-5, with a possible D match to TRBD2 (7 bases). The J call may not be correct, given that the DNA end is closer to TRBJ2-7. The material sequenced was PBMCs. This receptor was taken from a woman aged 40 to 50 in good health. Some clones in this sample may be carry-over from other donors' samples. The CDR3 protein is CASSQGEGEYAEQYF. The DNA of the CDR3 is TGTGCCAGCAGCCAAGGGGAGGGGGAATACGCCGAGCAGTACTTC.